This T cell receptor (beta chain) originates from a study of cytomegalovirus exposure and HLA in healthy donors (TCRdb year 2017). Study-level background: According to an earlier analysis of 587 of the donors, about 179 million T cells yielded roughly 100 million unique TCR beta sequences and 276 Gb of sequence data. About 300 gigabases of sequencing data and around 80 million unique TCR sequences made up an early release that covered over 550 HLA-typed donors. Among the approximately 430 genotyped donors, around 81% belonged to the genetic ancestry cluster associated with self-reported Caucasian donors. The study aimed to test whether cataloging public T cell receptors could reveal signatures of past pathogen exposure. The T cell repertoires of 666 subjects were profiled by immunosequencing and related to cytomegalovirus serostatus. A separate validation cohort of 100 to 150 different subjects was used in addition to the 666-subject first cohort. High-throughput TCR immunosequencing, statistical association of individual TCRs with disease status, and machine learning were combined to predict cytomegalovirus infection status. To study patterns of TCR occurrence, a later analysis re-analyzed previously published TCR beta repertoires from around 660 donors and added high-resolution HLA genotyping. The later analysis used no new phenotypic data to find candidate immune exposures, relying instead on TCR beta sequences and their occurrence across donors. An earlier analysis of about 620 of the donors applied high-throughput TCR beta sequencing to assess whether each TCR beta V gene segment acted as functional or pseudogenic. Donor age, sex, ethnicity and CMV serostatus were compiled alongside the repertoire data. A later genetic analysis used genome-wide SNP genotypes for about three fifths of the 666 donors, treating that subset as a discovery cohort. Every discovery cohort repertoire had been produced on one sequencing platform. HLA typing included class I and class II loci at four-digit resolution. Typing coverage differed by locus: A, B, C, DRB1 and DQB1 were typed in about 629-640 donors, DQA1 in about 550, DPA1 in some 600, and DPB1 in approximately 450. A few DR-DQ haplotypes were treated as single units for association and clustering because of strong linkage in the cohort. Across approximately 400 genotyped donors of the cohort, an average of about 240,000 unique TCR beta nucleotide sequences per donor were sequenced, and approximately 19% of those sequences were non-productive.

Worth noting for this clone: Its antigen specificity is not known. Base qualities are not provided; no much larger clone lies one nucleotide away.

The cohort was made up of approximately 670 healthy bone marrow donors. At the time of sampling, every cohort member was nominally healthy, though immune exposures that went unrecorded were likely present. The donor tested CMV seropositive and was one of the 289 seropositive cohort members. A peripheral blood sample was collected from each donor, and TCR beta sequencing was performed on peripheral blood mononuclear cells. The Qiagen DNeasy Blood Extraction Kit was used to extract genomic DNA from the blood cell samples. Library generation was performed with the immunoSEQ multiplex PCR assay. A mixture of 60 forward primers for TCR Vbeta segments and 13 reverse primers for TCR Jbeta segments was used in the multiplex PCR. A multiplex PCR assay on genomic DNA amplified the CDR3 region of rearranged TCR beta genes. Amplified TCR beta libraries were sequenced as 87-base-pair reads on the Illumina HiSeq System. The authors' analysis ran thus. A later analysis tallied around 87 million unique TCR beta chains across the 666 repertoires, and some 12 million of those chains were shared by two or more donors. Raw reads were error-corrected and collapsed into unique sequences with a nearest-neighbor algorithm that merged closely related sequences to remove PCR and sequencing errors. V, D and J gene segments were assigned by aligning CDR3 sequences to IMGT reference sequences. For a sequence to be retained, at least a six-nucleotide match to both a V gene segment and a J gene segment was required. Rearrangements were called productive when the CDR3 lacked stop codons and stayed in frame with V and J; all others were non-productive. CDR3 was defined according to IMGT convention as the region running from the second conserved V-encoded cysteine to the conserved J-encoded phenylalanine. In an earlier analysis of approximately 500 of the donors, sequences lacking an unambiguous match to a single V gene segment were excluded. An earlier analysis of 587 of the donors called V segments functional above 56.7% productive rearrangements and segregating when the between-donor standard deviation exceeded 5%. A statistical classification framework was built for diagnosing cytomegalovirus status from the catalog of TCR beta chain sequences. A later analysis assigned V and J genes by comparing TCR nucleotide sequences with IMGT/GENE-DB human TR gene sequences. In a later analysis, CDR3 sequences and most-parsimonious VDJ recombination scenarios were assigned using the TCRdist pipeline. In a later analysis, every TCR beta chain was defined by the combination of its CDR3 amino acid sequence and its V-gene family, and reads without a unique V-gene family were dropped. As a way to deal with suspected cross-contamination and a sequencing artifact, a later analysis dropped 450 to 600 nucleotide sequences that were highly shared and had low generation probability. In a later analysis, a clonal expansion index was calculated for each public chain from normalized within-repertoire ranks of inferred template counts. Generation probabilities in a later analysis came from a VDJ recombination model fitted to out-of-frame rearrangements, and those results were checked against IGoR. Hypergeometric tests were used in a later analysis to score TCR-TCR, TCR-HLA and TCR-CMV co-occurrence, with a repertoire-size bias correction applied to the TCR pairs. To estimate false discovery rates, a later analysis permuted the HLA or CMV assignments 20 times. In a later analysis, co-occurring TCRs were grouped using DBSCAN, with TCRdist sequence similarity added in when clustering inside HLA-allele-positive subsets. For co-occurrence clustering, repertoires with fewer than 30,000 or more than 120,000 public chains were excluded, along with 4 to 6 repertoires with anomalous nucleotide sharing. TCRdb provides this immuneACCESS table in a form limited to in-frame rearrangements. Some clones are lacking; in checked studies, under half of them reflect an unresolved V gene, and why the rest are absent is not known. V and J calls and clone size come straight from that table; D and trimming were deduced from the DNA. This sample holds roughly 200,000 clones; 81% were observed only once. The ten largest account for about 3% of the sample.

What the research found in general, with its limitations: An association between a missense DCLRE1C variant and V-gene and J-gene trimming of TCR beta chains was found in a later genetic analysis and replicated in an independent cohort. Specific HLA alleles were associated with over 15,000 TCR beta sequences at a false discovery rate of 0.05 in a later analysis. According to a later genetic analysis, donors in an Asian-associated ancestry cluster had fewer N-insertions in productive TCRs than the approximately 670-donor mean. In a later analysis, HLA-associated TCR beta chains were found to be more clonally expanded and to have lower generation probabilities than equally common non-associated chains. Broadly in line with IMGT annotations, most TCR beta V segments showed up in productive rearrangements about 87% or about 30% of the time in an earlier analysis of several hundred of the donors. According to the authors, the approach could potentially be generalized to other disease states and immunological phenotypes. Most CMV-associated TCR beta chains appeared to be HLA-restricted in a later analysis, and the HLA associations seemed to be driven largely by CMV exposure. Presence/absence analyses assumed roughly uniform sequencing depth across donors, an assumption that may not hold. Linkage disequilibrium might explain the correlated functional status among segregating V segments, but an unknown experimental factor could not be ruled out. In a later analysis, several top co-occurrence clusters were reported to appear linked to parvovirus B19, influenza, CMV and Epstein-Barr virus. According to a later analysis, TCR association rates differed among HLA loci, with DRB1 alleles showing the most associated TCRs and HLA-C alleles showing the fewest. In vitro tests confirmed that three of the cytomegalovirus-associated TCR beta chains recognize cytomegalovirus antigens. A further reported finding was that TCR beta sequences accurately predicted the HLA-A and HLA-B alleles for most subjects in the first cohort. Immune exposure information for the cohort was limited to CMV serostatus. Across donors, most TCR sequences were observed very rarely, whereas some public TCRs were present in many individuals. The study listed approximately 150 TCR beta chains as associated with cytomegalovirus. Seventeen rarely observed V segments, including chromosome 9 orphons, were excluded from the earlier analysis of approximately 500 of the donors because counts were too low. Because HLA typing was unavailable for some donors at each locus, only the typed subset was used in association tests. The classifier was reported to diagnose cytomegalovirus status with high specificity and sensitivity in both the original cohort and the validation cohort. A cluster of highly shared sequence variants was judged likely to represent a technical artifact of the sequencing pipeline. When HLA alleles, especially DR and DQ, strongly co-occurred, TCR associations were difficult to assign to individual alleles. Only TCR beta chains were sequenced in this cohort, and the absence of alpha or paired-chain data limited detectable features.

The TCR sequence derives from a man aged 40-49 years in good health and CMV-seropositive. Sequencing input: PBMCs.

In nucleotide form, the sequence is TGTGCCAGCAGCCATAAGAACACTGAAGCTTTCTTT. This encodes CASSHKNTEAFF. The V and J genes are TRBV4-2 and TRBJ1-1; the D gene assignment is ambiguous. The CDR3 sequence holds 12 residues, the cysteine and phenylalanine included. CDR3 DNA only is kept here, 36 bases in frame from base 1. A distance of 3 bases separates the germline ends of V and J, which lose 3 bases and 1 base respectively. The germline V gene encodes CDR1 LGHNA and CDR2 YNFKEQ.